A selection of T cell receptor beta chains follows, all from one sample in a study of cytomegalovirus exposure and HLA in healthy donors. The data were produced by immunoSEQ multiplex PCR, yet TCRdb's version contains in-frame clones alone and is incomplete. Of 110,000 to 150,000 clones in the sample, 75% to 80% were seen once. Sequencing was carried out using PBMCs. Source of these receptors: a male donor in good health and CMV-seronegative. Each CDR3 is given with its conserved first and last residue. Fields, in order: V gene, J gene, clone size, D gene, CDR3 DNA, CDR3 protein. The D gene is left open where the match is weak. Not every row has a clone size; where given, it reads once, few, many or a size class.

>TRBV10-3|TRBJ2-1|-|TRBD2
TGTGCCATCAGTGAGAGAGGGGGACTAGCGGGAGCGAACGAGCAGTTCTTC
CAISERGGLAGANEQFF
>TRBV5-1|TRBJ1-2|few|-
TGCGCCAGCAGCTTGGACGGCTATGGCTACACCTTC
CASSLDGYGYTF
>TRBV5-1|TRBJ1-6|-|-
TGCGCCAGCAGCTTGGCGGCAGGGGATTCACCCCTCCACTTT
CASSLAAGDSPLHF
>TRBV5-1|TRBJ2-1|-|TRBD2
TGCGCCAGCAGCGGGTGGGGAGGGTCAAACCTTGGCAATGAGCAGTTCTTC
CASSGWGGSNLGNEQFF
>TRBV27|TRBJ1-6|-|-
TGTGCCAGCAGTTTACAGGGCACCAATTCACCCCTCCACTTT
CASSLQGTNSPLHF
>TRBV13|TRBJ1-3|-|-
TGTGCCAGCAGCTCCAGGGCCTCTGGAAACACCATATATTTT
CASSSRASGNTIYF
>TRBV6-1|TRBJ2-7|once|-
TGTGCCAGCAGTGCCGGGACATACTCCTACGAGCAGTACTTC
CASSAGTYSYEQYF
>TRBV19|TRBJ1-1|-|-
TGTGCCAGTAGGACGCTAGCCCTTGAAGCTTTCTTT
CASRTLALEAFF
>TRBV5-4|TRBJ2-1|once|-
TGTGCCAGCAGCTTTCGGTTGGAGCAGTTCTTC
CASSFRLEQFF
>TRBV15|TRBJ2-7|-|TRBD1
TGTGCCACCAGCAGAGACCGACAGGGTTCCGAGCAGTACTTC
CATSRDRQGSEQYF
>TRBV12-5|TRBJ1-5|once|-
TGTGCTAGTGGTTTGGTCGGAGGCAATCAGCCCCAGCATTTT
CASGLVGGNQPQHF
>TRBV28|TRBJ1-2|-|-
TGTGCCAGCAGCGAAACGAAACAGGCTTCCTATGGCTACACCTTC
CASSETKQASYGYTF
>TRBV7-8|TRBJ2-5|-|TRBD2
TGTGCCAGCAGCCCCGGGAGGGGGGACGAGACCCAGTACTTC
CASSPGRGDETQYF
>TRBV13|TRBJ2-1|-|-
TGTGCCAGCAGTCGACAGGAGTACAATGAGCAGTTCTTC
CASSRQEYNEQFF